Shown below are 27 T cell receptor beta chains from a single sample sequenced in a study of cytomegalovirus exposure and HLA in healthy donors. The PCR contained 60 Vbeta and 13 Jbeta primers. Sequencing used immunoSEQ multiplex PCR; TCRdb keeps in-frame clones, though not all of them. Among 150,000 to 200,000 clones listed, more than 65% were seen once. The specimen sequenced was PBMCs. All receptors come from a woman aged 25-40 years in good health and CMV-seronegative.

This clone was found once. J is TRBJ1-1 and V is TRBV5-1; TRBD1 is a possible D gene (6 bases). Trimming took off 0 bases at V and 1 base at J, with 16 bases between the two ends. CDR3 length: 17 residues. Looked up from germline, CDR1 is SGHRS and CDR2 is YFSETQ. The CDR3 spells CASSLDGMVGGNTEAFF. As DNA, the CDR3 is TGCGCCAGCAGCTTGGACGGGATGGTAGGGGGGAACACTGAAGCTTTCTTT.

The V gene is TRBV5-1, the J gene TRBJ2-3, with 8 bases fitting TRBD2. The trim removed 0 bases at V and 1 base at J, leaving 1 base unmatched. This CDR3 has 15 residues. Germline CDR1 SGHRS, CDR2 YFSETQ. The CDR3 DNA reads TGCGCCAGCAGCTTGGCGGGGGGGCGCACAGATACGCAGTATTTT. This translates into CASSLAGGRTDTQYF.

As regards this clone: The germline gene is not matched at one end of the junction; a read error may be the cause. The V call is TRBV4-2, the J call TRBJ2-2; possible D gene TRBD2, 5 bases. This CDR3 region has 15 residues. The germline gives CDR1 LGHNA, CDR2 YNFKEQ. The CDR3 region is CASGQDRQRAGELFF. The DNA of the CDR3 is TGTGCCAGCGGCCAAGATCGCCAGAGGGCCGGGGAGCTGTTTTTT.

The V and J genes are TRBV2 and TRBJ2-1; D is perhaps TRBD2 (6 bases). Trimming stripped 6 bases from V and 1 base from J, with 13 bases between. Germline V gene data show CDR1 as SNHLY and CDR2 as FYNNEI. The CDR3 consists of 15 residues. CDR3: CASRAKGLSYNEQFF. The DNA for the CDR3 is TGTGCCAGCAGGGCCAAGGGACTTTCCTACAATGAGCAGTTCTTC.

The V call is TRBV5-6, the J call TRBJ2-7; D unresolved. V was trimmed by 2 bases and J by 1 base, leaving 10 bases between them. CDR3 size: 14 residues. The germline CDR1 and CDR2 sequences are SGHDT and YYEEEE. The CDR3 sequence is CASSFFTTSYEQYF. The CDR3 DNA follows: TGTGCCAGCAGCTTTTTCACTACATCCTACGAGCAGTACTTC. Using reference TRBV5-6 and TRBJ2-7 for the parts outside the CDR3, the full variable domain is DAGVTQSPTHLIKTRGQQVTLRCSPKSGHDTVSWYQQALGQGPQFIFQYYEEEERQRGNFPDRFSGHQFPNYSSELNVNALLLGDSALYLCASSFFTTSYEQYFGPGTRLTVT.

V gene TRBV6-1 combines with J gene TRBJ2-5; TRBD2 aligns across 8 bases. V dropped 3 bases and J dropped 2; count of bases not matched to a gene: 8. CDR3 size: 16 residues. Germline lookup yields CDR1 MNHNS and CDR2 SASEGT. Here the CDR3 reads CASSERAGDYQETQYF. The CDR3 DNA is TGTGCCAGCAGTGAGAGAGCGGGAGATTATCAAGAGACCCAGTACTTC.

The V call is TRBV7-3, the J call TRBJ2-1, with TRBD2 identical over 10 bases. Germline loops: CDR1 SGHTA, CDR2 FQGTGA. Trimming cost V 5 bases and J 3 bases; bases outside gene matches: 7. This CDR3 region has 16 residues. CDR3 nucleotide sequence: TGTGCCAGCAGCCACCCGCCTAGCGGGAGCTACAATGAGCAGTTCTTC. This codes for CASSHPPSGSYNEQFF.

The chain links TRBV7-9 to TRBJ1-4; D may be TRBD1 (6 bases). In germline, CDR1 is SEHNR, CDR2 FQNEAQ (reference sequence). The CDR3 sequence is 13 residues long. Deletions cut 5 bases from V and 7 bases from J, with 11 bases between. This CDR3 is CASSRDRTEKLFF. The DNA for the CDR3 is TGTGCCAGCAGCCGAGACAGGACTGAAAAACTGTTTTTT. The whole variable domain, remainder taken from reference TRBV7-9 and TRBJ1-4, is DTGVSQNPRHKITKRGQNVTFRCDPISEHNRLYWYRQTLGQGPEFLTYFQNEAQLEKSRLLSDRFSAERPKGSFSTLEIQRTEQGDSAMYLCASSRDRTEKLFFGSGTQLSVL.

The V and J genes are TRBV4-1 and TRBJ1-2; tentative D call: TRBD1 (6 bases). Germline CDR1 and CDR2: MGHRA and YSYEKL. This CDR3 region has 14 residues. Between the trimmed V and J ends, which lost 4 bases and 5 bases, there was a span of 14 bases. The CDR3 loop reads CASSLPGVRYGYTF. The DNA for the CDR3 is TGCGCCAGCAGCCTGCCAGGGGTAAGGTATGGCTACACCTTC.

The chain recombines TRBV5-1 with TRBJ2-1, with 8 nucleotides matching TRBD2. The germline V gene has CDR1 SGHRS and CDR2 YFSETQ. After removal of 0 bases from V and 8 bases from J, the junction contained 7 bases not matched to a gene. The CDR3 totals 15 residues. CDR3 sequence (DNA): TGCGCCAGCAGCTTGGGGACTAGCACCCTCCATGAGCAGTTCTTC. Protein product: CASSLGTSTLHEQFF.

V gene TRBV27 combines with J gene TRBJ2-1; D gene unclear. V lost 5 bases to trimming and J lost 1 base, with 9 bases between them. CDR1 and CDR2 from the germline V gene are MNHEY and SMNVEV (reference sequence). The CDR3 totals 14 residues. The CDR3 nucleotides read TGTGCCAGCAGTCCGTCGGTTTCCTACAATGAGCAGTTCTTC. Its protein product is CASSPSVSYNEQFF.

The V call is TRBV4-3, the J call TRBJ2-1; 11 nucleotides align to TRBD2. The germline gives CDR1 LGHNA, CDR2 YSLEER. The J segment lost 5 bases and the V segment lost 0 bases, leaving 9 bases of the junction unmatched. The CDR3 extends over 18 amino acids. The CDR3 bases are TGCGCCAGCAGCCAAGAGGTAGCGGGAGGGCCAGGCGACAATGAGCAGTTCTTC. Translating gives CASSQEVAGGPGDNEQFF.

The V call is TRBV28, the J call TRBJ2-2, with 7 bases identical to TRBD2. The CDR3 has 14 residues. Germline loops: CDR1 MDHEN, CDR2 SYDVKM. With 5 bases clipped from V and 6 bases from J, the junction kept 6 bases outside the gene matches. CDR3 nucleotides: TGTGCCAGCAGTCCCCCCGGGGGGTCCGGGGAGCTGTTTTTT. As protein: CASSPPGGSGELFF.

In its sample, this clone was seen once. The V gene is TRBV5-1, the J gene TRBJ2-6, with a tentative D call TRBD2 (5 bases). Trimming removed 4 bases at V and 3 bases at J, with 11 bases between. The germline gives CDR1 SGHRS, CDR2 YFSETQ. The CDR3 is 15 residues long. CDR3: CASSDGVGGANVLTF. Written as DNA, the CDR3 is TGCGCCAGCAGCGACGGGGTTGGTGGGGCCAACGTCCTGACTTTC.

The table lists this clone with a count of one. This rearrangement joins TRBV30 to TRBJ1-1; TRBD1 agrees at 10 bases. With V trimmed by 4 bases and J by 4 bases, 6 bases remained unmatched. Germline loops: CDR1 GTSNPN, CDR2 SVGIG (reference sequence). CDR3 length: 14 residues. This CDR3 is CAWNTGDRGTEAFF. The CDR3 coding sequence is TGTGCCTGGAACACTGGGGACAGGGGCACTGAAGCTTTCTTT. The variable domain in full, with the rest retrieved from reference TRBV30 and TRBJ1-1, is SQTIHQWPATLVQPVGSPLSLECTVEGTSNPNLYWYRQAAGRGLQLLFYSVGIGQISSEVPQNLSASRPQDRQFILSSKKLLLSDSGFYLCAWNTGDRGTEAFFGQGTRLTVV.

The V call is TRBV9, the J call TRBJ1-2; weak D call: TRBD1 (6 bases). The CDR3 runs 16 residues. The V gene lost 3 bases and the J gene lost 4 bases, with 19 bases spanning the gap. Germline CDR1 reads SGDLS; CDR2 reads YYNGEE. In nucleotides, the CDR3 is TGTGCCAGCAGCGGAGCGACAGGACACCTAGCCTATGGCTACACCTTC. The encoded protein is CASSGATGHLAYGYTF.

In this sample, this clone turned up once. V and J are TRBV9 and TRBJ2-1; 7 bases are a match to TRBD1. The J segment lost 5 bases and the V segment lost 0 bases, leaving 5 bases of the junction unmatched. CDR1 is SGDLS and CDR2 is YYNGEE in the germline V gene. This CDR3 contains 15 residues. The CDR3 region is CASSVEGQKNNEQFF. CDR3 bases: TGTGCCAGCAGCGTAGAGGGACAGAAAAACAATGAGCAGTTCTTC.

The rearrangement uses TRBV6-6 and TRBJ2-1; 8 bases line up with TRBD2. Trimming at V came to 9 bases and at J to 1 base, leaving 5 bases not matched to a gene. From germline, CDR1 is MNHNY and CDR2 SVGAGI (reference sequence). The length of the CDR3 is 14 residues. This chain's CDR3 is CASLSGTSYNEQFF. For the CDR3, the DNA is TGTGCCAGTCTTAGCGGGACTTCCTACAATGAGCAGTTCTTC.

The gene calls are TRBV19 and TRBJ1-6; D may be TRBD1 (5 bases). The CDR3 totals 12 residues. The germline V gene has CDR1 LNHDA and CDR2 SQIVND (reference sequence). V was pared by 7 bases and J by 7 bases, with 8 bases between. CDR3 in DNA: TGTGCCAGTACAGGGTACAATTCACCCCTCCACTTT. Encoded protein: CASTGYNSPLHF.

CDR3 coding DNA: TGCGCCAGCAGCAACGCGGCCGGCGGAGATACGCAGTATTTT. It specifies CASSNAAGGDTQYF. The chain uses TRBV5-1 and TRBJ2-3; D uncertain. CDR3 length equals 14 residues. CDR1 is SGHRS and CDR2 is YFSETQ in the germline V gene. Trimming removed 4 bases from V and 5 bases from J, with 14 bases in between.

V is TRBV4-1 and J is TRBJ2-5, with a weak D call TRBD2 (6 bases). From germline, CDR1 is MGHRA and CDR2 YSYEKL. There are 15 residues in the CDR3. Trimming took off 1 base at V and 5 bases at J, with 14 bases between the two ends. This chain's CDR3 is CASSQVGRHLETQYF. The CDR3 coding sequence is TGCGCCAGCAGCCAAGTTGGGAGGCATCTGGAGACCCAGTACTTC.

The gene calls are TRBV4-1 and TRBJ2-7; D not certain. Trimming shortened V by 3 bases and J by 2 bases, and 11 bases separated the two germline ends. Germline values: CDR1 MGHRA, CDR2 YSYEKL. CDR3 size: 14 residues. CDR3 residues: CASSHPAKAYEQYF. In DNA form, the CDR3 reads TGCGCCAGCAGCCATCCTGCGAAAGCCTACGAGCAGTACTTC.

The genes are TRBV15 and TRBJ1-1, with 7 bases identical to TRBD1. Germline V gene lookup returns CDR1 LNHNV and CDR2 YYDKDF (reference sequence). The CDR3 is made up of 16 amino acids. V trimming: 5 bases; J trimming: 1 base; junction bases outside the gene matches: 10. The CDR3 here is CATSRGQDMGNTEAFF. CDR3 DNA: TGTGCCACCAGCCGCGGACAGGACATGGGGAACACTGAAGCTTTCTTT.

The chain joins TRBV4-2 to TRBJ2-1, with TRBD2 matching over 8 bases. J gave up 3 bases and V 0 bases, and 10 bases lay outside the gene matches. Germline assignment: CDR1 LGHNA and CDR2 YNFKEQ. This CDR3 is 18 amino acids long. In DNA, the CDR3 is TGTGCCAGCAGCCAAGATAAGGGAGGAGGGACTAGCTACAATGAGCAGTTCTTC. It yields the protein CASSQDKGGGTSYNEQFF.

This chain links TRBV19 with TRBJ1-4; D is possibly TRBD1 (6 bases). This CDR3 region has 15 residues. V lost 3 bases to trimming and J lost 4 bases, with 12 bases between them. In germline, CDR1 is LNHDA, CDR2 SQIVND (reference sequence). The CDR3 DNA reads TGTGCCAGTAGTATTCCACAGGGACGTAATGAAAAACTGTTTTTT. Amino acids: CASSIPQGRNEKLFF.

V and J are TRBV6-1 and TRBJ2-3, with 8 bases identical to TRBD2. CDR1 is MNHNS and CDR2 is SASEGT in the germline V gene. The CDR3 covers 14 residues. V lost 4 bases to trimming and J lost 5 bases; unmatched junction nucleotides: 5. CDR3 region: CASSAGGPKDTQYF. Written as DNA, the CDR3 is TGTGCCAGCAGTGCGGGGGGGCCTAAAGATACGCAGTATTTT.

This clone has only a few counts. The chain combines TRBV2 with TRBJ1-1; TRBD1 agrees at 7 bases. Germline V lookup: CDR1 SNHLY, CDR2 FYNNEI. CDR3 length: 14 residues. V shed 6 bases and J 0 bases; nucleotides not matched to a gene: 4. The CDR3 region is CASRGGQMNTEAFF. The CDR3 region has the DNA TGTGCCAGCAGGGGGGGACAGATGAACACTGAAGCTTTCTTT.